This T cell receptor (beta chain) was sequenced during a study of blood T cell repertoires in COVID-19. On the study more broadly: Sites in the United States, Italy and Spain provided acute and convalescent COVID-19 samples. PBMCs, B-cell-depleted T cells, or T cells were the source of the cDNA or gDNA that made up the material.

V was shortened by 7 bases and J by 3 bases, with 12 bases between the two germline ends. The CDR3 has 13 residues. Measured with immunoSEQ multiplex PCR; TCRdb has only the in-frame clones, and not every one. Among more than 150,000 clones, approximately 86% were seen once, and the ten largest hold roughly 0.58%. This TCR came from a man in his 60s with COVID-19, enrolled during active disease. The rearrangement links TRBV12-3 or TRBV12-4 to TRBJ1-2; D perhaps matches TRBD1 (5 bases). Specimen: peripheral blood. CDR3 nucleotide sequence: TGTGCCAGCACTCCGGGGGGGGACTATGGCTACACCTTC. Amino acids: CASTPGGDYGYTF.